Listed here are 13 T cell receptor beta chains from one sample, sequenced in a study of spatial heterogeneity in lung cancer (dated by TCRdb to the late 2010s). The intended sense of this specimen's time point label: sample taken at primary tumor resection. Libraries were made using 5' RACE. Instrument used: NextSeq 500. TCRdb reprocessed the public reads (quality trimming at Q25 with fastp, clone calling with MiXCR) and kept in-frame beta chains. Rows are combined by CDR3 protein, so each entry shows the most common genes and DNA. The sample contains fewer than 45,000 distinct CDR3 sequences, less than 9% of them found a single time. The top ten hold 25% to 35% of the sample. The sequencing here drew on PBMCs, taken at surgery. These receptors were obtained from a female donor with early-stage non-small cell lung cancer.

In its sample, this clonotype was seen many times. The chain couples TRBV4-3 to TRBJ1-1; D might be TRBD1 (6 bases). Trimming pared 4 bases from V and 4 bases from J, leaving 13 bases between. Germline values: CDR1 LGHNA, CDR2 YSLEER. CDR3 size: 14 residues. CDR3 in amino acids: CASSRVQGFTEAFF. CDR3 bases: TGCGCCAGCAGCCGGGTACAGGGTTTCACTGAAGCTTTCTTT.

This clonotype turned up a few times. The V and J genes are TRBV20-1 and TRBJ1-6; D unclear. The germline V gene has CDR1 DFQATT and CDR2 SNEGSKA (reference sequence). CDR3 length equals 13 residues. Trimming pared 2 bases from V and 13 bases from J, leaving 15 bases between. The CDR3 region has the DNA TGCAGTGCTAGACCGGCGTCCTATGCGCCCCTCCACTTT. This sequence encodes CSARPASYAPLHF.

In this sample, this clonotype turned up many times. This chain connects TRBV4-3 to TRBJ2-1; TRBD2 matches 11 bases. The CDR3 is made up of 16 amino acids. Germline CDR1 and CDR2: LGHNA and YSLEER. With 0 bases clipped from V and 8 bases from J, the junction kept 6 bases outside the gene matches. In DNA, the CDR3 is TGCGCCAGCAGCCAAGATTTAGCGGGAGGGAGGGATGAGCAGTTCTTC. Its protein product is CASSQDLAGGRDEQFF.

The chain combines TRBV20-1 with TRBJ1-4; D unclear. V shed 0 bases and J shed 8 bases, with 13 bases lying between them. The CDR3 consists of 14 residues. Germline CDR1 DFQATT, CDR2 SNEGSKA (reference sequence). CDR3: CSARDLGGSEKLFF. In DNA form, the CDR3 reads TGCAGTGCTAGAGATCTGGGAGGAAGCGAAAAACTGTTTTTT.

This chain joins TRBV30 and TRBJ1-1; perhaps TRBD1 as D (6 bases). The CDR3 is made up of 14 amino acids. The V gene lost 1 base and the J gene lost 0 bases, with 9 bases spanning the gap. CDR1 and CDR2 (germline): GTSNPN, SVGIG (reference sequence). The CDR3 DNA reads as TGTGCCTGGAGTGGGGGGGCTCTGAACACTGAAGCTTTCTTT. Protein: CAWSGGALNTEAFF.

This clonotype was observed at least ten times. The junction and the germline gene differ at one end; a read error may be behind it. The CDR3 DNA follows: TGTGCCAGCAGCCCCCCCTGGGGGGGTATAAGGTTT. Translation gives CASSPPWGGIRF. This chain connects TRBV3-1 to TRBJ1-1; a possible D gene is TRBD1 (5 bases). CDR3 length equals 12 residues. Germline V gene sequence: CDR1 LGHDT, CDR2 YNNKEL (reference sequence).

The chain carries TRBV6-5 and TRBJ1-3; D not resolved. The germline V gene has CDR1 MNHEY and CDR2 SVGAGI. The CDR3 totals 15 residues. The V and J ends lost 0 bases and 3 bases respectively, with 9 bases between them. Here the CDR3 reads CASSYSEGSGNTIYF. As DNA, the CDR3 is TGTGCCAGCAGTTACTCGGAGGGAAGTGGAAACACCATATATTTT.

This clonotype has more than one count but fewer than ten. This chain uses TRBV20-1 with TRBJ2-2; 9 nucleotides align to TRBD2. J was trimmed by 0 bases and V by 6 bases; bases with no gene match: 14. Germline assignment: CDR1 DFQATT and CDR2 SNEGSKA (reference sequence). This CDR3 has 18 amino acids. The chain's CDR3 is CSAPSGSGSHSNTGELFF. The CDR3 coding sequence is TGCAGTGCCCCATCGGGTAGCGGGAGCCATTCGAACACCGGGGAGCTGTTTTTT.

In this sample, this clonotype turned up many times. The chain is built from TRBV4-3 and TRBJ2-5; possibly TRBD2 for D (6 bases). This CDR3 comprises 13 residues. V lost 3 bases to trimming and J lost 5 bases, with 10 bases between them. The germline gives CDR1 LGHNA, CDR2 YSLEER. The CDR3 nucleotides are TGCGCCAGCAGCCAGGCGCTAGCGGAGACCCAGTACTTC. It yields the protein CASSQALAETQYF.

CDR3 sequence reads: CSARRSGGASYEQYF. CDR3 DNA sequence: TGCAGTGCTCGCCGTTCGGGCGGGGCGTCGTACGAGCAGTACTTC. The chain joins TRBV20-1 to TRBJ2-7; maybe TRBD2 (6 bases). Germline V gene sequence: CDR1 DFQATT, CDR2 SNEGSKA (reference sequence). V lost 5 bases, J lost 4 bases, and 21 bases lay in between. This CDR3 is 15 amino acids long.

This clonotype occurred many times. The chain recombines TRBV6-1 with TRBJ1-1; unclear D gene. Looked up from germline, CDR1 is MNHNS and CDR2 is SASEGT. Trimming pared 7 bases from V and 0 bases from J, leaving 12 bases between. The CDR3 runs 14 residues. CDR3 nucleotide sequence: TGTGCCAGCACAGCAGGAAGCATGAACACTGAAGCTTTCTTT. Its translation is CASTAGSMNTEAFF.

The CDR3 DNA reads TGTGCCAGCAGCTTAGGGACTAGCGGATACAATGAGCAGTTCTTC. As protein: CASSLGTSGYNEQFF. This rearrangement joins TRBV7-2 to TRBJ2-1; 10 bases are a match to TRBD2. The germline V gene encodes CDR1 SGHTA and CDR2 FQGNSA. This CDR3 is built from 15 residues. The junction had 1 base not matched to a gene; V was cut back by 1 base and J by 4 bases. Using reference TRBV7-2 and TRBJ2-1 for the parts outside the CDR3, the full variable domain is GAGVSQSPSNKVTEKGKDVELRCDPISGHTALYWYRQSLGQGLEFLIYFQGNSAPDKSGLPSDRFSAERTGGSVSTLTIQRTQQEDSAVYLCASSLGTSGYNEQFFGPGTRLTVL.

The table lists this clonotype with many counts. The chain links TRBV28 to TRBJ1-3; no clear D gene. There are 17 residues in the CDR3. V was cut by 10 bases and J by 0 bases, with 22 bases left in between. The germline gives CDR1 MDHEN, CDR2 SYDVKM. The CDR3 protein is CATYNPAGDISGNTIYF. In DNA form, the CDR3 reads TGTGCCACCTATAACCCCGCGGGAGATATCTCTGGAAACACCATATATTTT.